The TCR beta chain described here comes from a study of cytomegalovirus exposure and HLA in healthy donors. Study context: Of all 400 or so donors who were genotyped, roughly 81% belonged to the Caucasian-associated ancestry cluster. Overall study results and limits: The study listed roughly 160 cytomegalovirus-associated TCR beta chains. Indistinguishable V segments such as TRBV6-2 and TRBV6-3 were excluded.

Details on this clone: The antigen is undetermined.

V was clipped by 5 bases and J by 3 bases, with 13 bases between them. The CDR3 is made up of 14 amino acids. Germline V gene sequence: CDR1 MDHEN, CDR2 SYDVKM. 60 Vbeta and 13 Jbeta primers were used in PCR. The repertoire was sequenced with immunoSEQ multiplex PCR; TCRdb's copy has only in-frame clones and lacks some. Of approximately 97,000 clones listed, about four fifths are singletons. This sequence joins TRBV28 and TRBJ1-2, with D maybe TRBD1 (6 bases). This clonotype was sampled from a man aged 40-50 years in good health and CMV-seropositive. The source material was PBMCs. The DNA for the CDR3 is TGTGCCAGCAGTCCGTGGACAGCCGACTATGGCTACACCTTC. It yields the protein CASSPWTADYGYTF.